The 30 T cell receptor beta chains in this list originate from one sample, sequenced in a study of blood T cell repertoires in COVID-19. Sequencing was performed with immunoSEQ multiplex PCR; in TCRdb, only in-frame clones are kept and a portion is missing. The sample comprises about 390,000 clones, roughly 86% of which are singletons, and roughly 2% rests with the top ten. The specimen was peripheral blood. The receptors shown here come from a woman aged 55 to 70 with COVID-19, enrolled during active disease.

The gene calls are TRBV7-8 and TRBJ2-2, with 8 bases matching TRBD2. CDR3 length: 16 residues. Germline V gene data show CDR1 as SGHVS and CDR2 as FQNEAQ. With 5 bases clipped from V and 5 bases from J, the junction kept 10 bases outside the gene matches. CDR3 in DNA: TGTGCCAGCAGCACTTTAGCGGGGAGAAAAACCGGGGAGCTGTTTTTT. Translating it yields CASSTLAGRKTGELFF.

This clone was counted between two and nine times. This chain links TRBV6-5 with TRBJ1-4; tentatively, D is TRBD1 (5 bases). This CDR3 is built from 12 residues. The V gene lost 3 bases and the J gene lost 10 bases, with 9 bases spanning the gap. Looked up from germline, CDR1 is MNHEY and CDR2 is SVGAGI. CDR3 loop: CASSYTGGKLFF. CDR3 nucleotide sequence: TGTGCCAGCAGTTATACAGGCGGAAAACTGTTTTTT.

The chain combines TRBV5-1 with TRBJ2-3, with 9 positions matching TRBD1. CDR3 length equals 16 residues. The germline gives CDR1 SGHRS, CDR2 YFSETQ. The V gene end was trimmed by 4 bases and the J gene end by 3 bases; junction bases not matched to a gene: 9. The CDR3 region is CASSPGTGFVTDTQYF. CDR3 coding DNA: TGCGCCAGCAGCCCCGGGACAGGGTTTGTTACAGATACGCAGTATTTT.

The chain combines TRBV19 with TRBJ1-5; no firm D call. CDR1 is LNHDA and CDR2 is SQIVND in the germline V gene (reference sequence). CDR3 size: 15 residues. V was shortened by 6 bases and J by 0 bases, with 12 bases between the two germline ends. The chain's CDR3 is CASSPRSYSNQPQHF. CDR3 sequence (DNA): TGTGCCAGTAGCCCTCGTTCCTATAGCAATCAGCCCCAGCATTTT.

The genes are TRBV18 and TRBJ1-1, with 8 positions matching TRBD1. The CDR3 covers 13 residues. The ends lost 3 bases at V and 9 bases at J; junction bases unmatched: 6. The germline V gene has CDR1 KGHSH and CDR2 LQKENI. The CDR3 sequence: CASSPGQGEKAFF. CDR3 nucleotide sequence: TGTGCCAGCTCACCCGGACAGGGTGAGAAAGCTTTCTTT.

The chain has TRBV28 and TRBJ2-4; 9 bases fit TRBD2. The CDR3 has 15 amino acids. Germline values: CDR1 MDHEN, CDR2 SYDVKM. V was clipped by 6 bases and J by 6 bases; unmatched bases: 9. Written as DNA, the CDR3 is TGTGCCAGCAGCACCGGGCGGGGGGGCGGAAACATTCAGTACTTC. Translated, it gives CASSTGRGGGNIQYF.

This chain joins TRBV29-1 and TRBJ2-1, with a possible D match to TRBD1 (6 bases). CDR1 SQVTM and CDR2 ANQGSEA come from the germline V gene. The CDR3 totals 12 residues. The germline V and J ends were trimmed by 7 bases and 4 bases, with 11 bases remaining between them. CDR3 DNA: TGCAGCGCTTCGCAGGGGTACAATGAGCAGTTCTTC. Translating gives CSASQGYNEQFF.

The chain is built from TRBV6-5 and TRBJ2-1; 7 bases fit TRBD2. The CDR3 has 13 amino acids. CDR1 is MNHEY, CDR2 SVGAGI, per germline. With 6 bases clipped from V and 6 bases from J, the junction kept 5 bases outside the gene matches. The CDR3 protein is CASSRSGVNEQFF. CDR3 DNA: TGTGCCAGCAGCCGCAGCGGGGTCAATGAGCAGTTCTTC.

The genes are TRBV5-1 and TRBJ1-2; D gene uncertain. Trimming stripped 4 bases from V and 0 bases from J, with 13 bases between. Looked up from germline, CDR1 is SGHRS and CDR2 is YFSETQ. The CDR3 has 15 amino acids. CDR3 loop: CASSPPSPANYGYTF. In DNA form, the CDR3 reads TGCGCCAGCAGCCCCCCCTCTCCTGCTAACTATGGCTACACCTTC. Looking up the rest from reference TRBV5-1 and TRBJ1-2 gives the full variable domain: KAGVTQTPRYLIKTRGQQVTLSCSPISGHRSVSWYQQTPGQGLQFLFEYFSETQRNKGNFPGRFSGRQFSNSRSEMNVSTLELGDSALYLCASSPPSPANYGYTFGSGTRLTVV.

This chain links TRBV5-8 with TRBJ2-1, with a tentative D call TRBD1 (5 bases). Trimming stripped 1 base from V and 1 base from J, with 9 bases between. The CDR3 spans 15 residues. Per the germline V gene, CDR1 is SGHTS and CDR2 is YDEGEE. CDR3 in DNA: TGTGCCAGCAGCTTGTGGGGCCAATCCTACAATGAGCAGTTCTTC. Protein sequence: CASSLWGQSYNEQFF.

CDR3 sequence (DNA): TGTGCCAGCAGCCCCTCGACAGCTGGTAGAAACGAGCAGTACTTC. This gives the protein CASSPSTAGRNEQYF. V is TRBV6-5 and J is TRBJ2-7; D perhaps matches TRBD1 (5 bases). Germline lookup yields CDR1 MNHEY and CDR2 SVGAGI. Trimming cost V 6 bases and J 5 bases, with 20 bases left between them. This CDR3 is 15 amino acids long.

The chain recombines TRBV15 with TRBJ2-1; 8 bases match TRBD2. The ends lost 4 bases at V and 4 bases at J; junction bases unmatched: 6. This CDR3 comprises 15 residues. Germline V gene sequence: CDR1 LNHNV, CDR2 YYDKDF (reference sequence). The chain's CDR3 is CATSKAGGPYNEQFF. In nucleotides, the CDR3 is TGTGCCACCAGCAAGGCGGGGGGCCCTTACAATGAGCAGTTCTTC.

This clone appeared a few times. The sample carries other DNA sequences with the same CDR3. J is TRBJ1-2 and V is TRBV7-9; TRBD1 matches 9 bases. Losses at the gene ends were 4 bases for V and 4 bases for J; bases not matched to a gene: 1. CDR3 length equals 13 residues. Germline values: CDR1 SEHNR, CDR2 FQNEAQ (reference sequence). This chain's CDR3 is CASSSGQGYGYTF. Written as DNA, the CDR3 is TGTGCCAGCAGCTCGGGACAGGGCTATGGCTACACCTTC.

V gene TRBV19 combines with J gene TRBJ2-7, with 10 bases aligning to TRBD1. The V gene end was trimmed by 6 bases and the J gene end by 0 bases; junction bases not matched to a gene: 8. This CDR3 region has 16 residues. Per the germline V gene, CDR1 is LNHDA and CDR2 is SQIVND (reference sequence). The CDR3 DNA reads as TGTGCCAGTAGCAGACAGGGGGCCTTTACCTCCTACGAGCAGTACTTC. Its protein product is CASSRQGAFTSYEQYF.

CDR3 sequence reads: CATAGLAGADTQYF. The CDR3 DNA is TGCGCCACCGCGGGACTAGCGGGGGCAGATACGCAGTATTTT. The chain carries TRBV5-1 and TRBJ2-3; 14 bases line up with TRBD2. The ends lost 9 bases at V and 4 bases at J; junction bases unmatched: 4. From germline, CDR1 is SGHRS and CDR2 YFSETQ. The CDR3 runs to 14 residues.

CDR3 sequence reads: CASRQGSLYGYTF. Written as DNA, the CDR3 is TGTGCCAGTAGACAGGGGTCCCTCTATGGCTACACCTTC. The V gene is TRBV28, the J gene TRBJ1-2; 8 bases match TRBD1. This CDR3 region has 13 residues. Germline-derived CDR1 and CDR2 are MDHEN and SYDVKM. The ends lost 9 bases at V and 4 bases at J; junction bases unmatched: 7.

The V and J genes are TRBV19 and TRBJ2-2; TRBD1 agrees at 9 bases. The ends lost 5 bases at V and 6 bases at J; junction bases unmatched: 7. CDR3 length: 15 residues. Germline V lookup: CDR1 LNHDA, CDR2 SQIVND (reference sequence). CDR3 residues: CASSGRTGDAGELFF. The CDR3 DNA reads as TGTGCCAGTAGTGGGCGGACAGGGGATGCCGGGGAGCTGTTTTTT.

The chain uses TRBV7-9 and TRBJ1-4; possibly TRBD1 for D (5 bases). Germline V gene sequence: CDR1 SEHNR, CDR2 FQNEAQ (reference sequence). The CDR3 spans 18 residues. V was clipped by 4 bases and J by 4 bases, with 22 bases between them. CDR3 nucleotides: TGTGCCAGCAGCTCTGGAAATCTGACAGCAAAATTTAATGAAAAACTGTTTTTT. Its protein is CASSSGNLTAKFNEKLFF.

V gene TRBV19 combines with J gene TRBJ2-7; 8 positions agree with TRBD1. V was pared by 5 bases and J by 6 bases, with 6 bases of the junction left unmatched. This CDR3 spans 13 amino acids. The germline gives CDR1 LNHDA, CDR2 SQIVND (reference sequence). CDR3 amino acids: CASSWAGGGEQYF. The CDR3 region has the DNA TGTGCCAGTAGTTGGGCAGGGGGCGGCGAGCAGTACTTC.

Only one count was recorded for this clone. The J gene is TRBJ1-1, the V gene TRBV28; D unresolved. The V and J ends lost 5 bases and 5 bases respectively, with 18 bases between them. The CDR3 is made up of 15 amino acids. Germline V gene lookup returns CDR1 MDHEN and CDR2 SYDVKM. The CDR3 loop reads CASSVLGRIQTEAFF. The CDR3 coding sequence is TGTGCCAGCAGTGTCTTGGGGAGGATTCAAACTGAAGCTTTCTTT.

V and J are TRBV25-1 and TRBJ1-1, with TRBD1 as a possible D gene (6 bases). The CDR3 has 13 amino acids. Per germline, CDR1 MGHDK and CDR2 SYGVNS. Trimming left V 3 bases short and J 5 bases short, with 10 bases between. The CDR3 protein is CASSDQGRTEAFF. The CDR3 DNA follows: TGTGCCAGCAGTGACCAGGGGCGGACTGAAGCTTTCTTT.

The rearrangement uses TRBV3-1 (or the pseudogene TRBV3-2) and TRBJ2-1; D perhaps matches TRBD2 (7 bases). Germline assignment: CDR1 LGHDT and CDR2 YNNKEL (reference sequence). There are 15 residues in the CDR3. Deletions cut 2 bases from V and 7 bases from J, with 15 bases between. CDR3 in DNA: TGTGCCAGCAGCCAACTGAGGGGGGGAGTGAATGAGCAGTTCTTC. This codes for CASSQLRGGVNEQFF.

CDR3 DNA sequence: TGTGCCAGCAGCGTTAACACAGGGAGATGGGGCTACACCTTC. It codes for CASSVNTGRWGYTF. This sequence joins TRBV9 and TRBJ1-2, with D perhaps TRBD1 (6 bases). Trimming left V 2 bases short and J 8 bases short, with 16 bases between. This CDR3 is built from 14 residues. Germline V CDR1 and CDR2: SGDLS, YYNGEE.

The chain joins TRBV6-6 to TRBJ1-2, with a weak D call TRBD1 (6 bases). The CDR3 length is 14 residues. Germline V gene data show CDR1 as MNHNY and CDR2 as SVGAGI (reference sequence). Trimming left V 3 bases short and J 3 bases short, with 11 bases between. In DNA, the CDR3 is TGTGCCAGCAGTTATAAAGGGGGAGACTATGGCTACACCTTC. This encodes CASSYKGGDYGYTF.

The rearrangement uses TRBV30 and TRBJ1-3; D call uncertain. From germline, CDR1 is GTSNPN and CDR2 SVGIG (reference sequence). Trimming cost V 3 bases and J 4 bases, with 10 bases left between them. The CDR3 consists of 13 residues. The CDR3 sequence is CAWRSPPGNTIYF. The CDR3 bases are TGTGCCTGGAGATCCCCCCCAGGAAACACCATATATTTT.

The V call is TRBV27, the J call TRBJ2-5; TRBD2 aligns across 13 bases. Germline CDR1 MNHEY, CDR2 SMNVEV (reference sequence). The CDR3 is 16 residues long. The V gene end was trimmed by 6 bases and the J gene end by 5 bases; junction bases not matched to a gene: 9. The CDR3 DNA reads TGTGCCAGCAGCCCTGGACTAGCGGGGGTGGTTGAGACCCAGTACTTC. It codes for CASSPGLAGVVETQYF.

The rearrangement links TRBV28 to TRBJ2-7; the match to TRBD1 covers 12 bases. CDR1 and CDR2 from the germline V gene are MDHEN and SYDVKM. Trimming removed 6 bases from V and 2 bases from J; junction bases left unmatched: 2. The CDR3 sequence is 14 residues long. CDR3 coding DNA: TGTGCCAGCAGGGGACAGGGGGCGGCCTACGAGCAGTACTTC. Translated: CASRGQGAAYEQYF.

This clone has just one count. The genes are TRBV3-1 (or the pseudogene TRBV3-2) and TRBJ1-2; perhaps TRBD1 as D (5 bases). V lost 3 bases and J lost 4, with 9 bases in between. Germline lookup yields CDR1 LGHDT and CDR2 YNNKEL (reference sequence). The CDR3 extends over 13 amino acids. The CDR3 sequence: CASSHRATYGYTF. DNA for the CDR3: TGTGCCAGCAGCCACAGGGCCACCTATGGCTACACCTTC.

The chain has TRBV5-5 and TRBJ1-2, with D perhaps TRBD1 (6 bases). Trimming shortened V by 0 bases and J by 7 bases, and 19 bases separated the two germline ends. Germline CDR1 and CDR2: SGHKS and YYEKEE (reference sequence). There are 16 residues in the CDR3. CDR3 bases: TGTGCCAGCAGCTTGGGTGGACAGCCGATGGGGACTGGCTACACCTTC. It specifies CASSLGGQPMGTGYTF.

The gene calls are TRBV5-1 and TRBJ1-3; 8 bases align to TRBD1. Germline V CDR1 and CDR2: SGHRS, YFSETQ. V lost 8 bases to trimming and J lost 8 bases; unmatched junction nucleotides: 12. This CDR3 comprises 14 residues. Here the CDR3 DNA reads TGCGCCAGTCGACTTCAGGGGGCGGCAGACACCATATATTTT. This encodes CASRLQGAADTIYF.